This T cell receptor beta chain emerged from a study of coeliac disease. On the study more broadly: Without high-resolution HLA typing, biased TRBV7-2 usage was queried. General study results and limits: The authors considered this approach unsuitable for unbiased detection of gliadin-specific T cells.

V was clipped by 7 bases and J by 4 bases, with 13 bases between them. Germline CDR1 and CDR2: SQVTM and ANQGSEA. This CDR3 has 12 amino acids. TCRdb's copy holds only in-frame clones and misses some; the assay was immunoSEQ multiplex PCR. The sample lists roughly 5,200 clones, about four fifths occurring once. Concerning this clone itself: Its antigen is not identified.

Cells were frozen in aliquots of about 500,000, and one aliquot per fraction was sequenced. The V and J genes are TRBV29-1 and TRBJ2-5; a possible D gene is TRBD1 (5 bases). This sequence originates from a woman younger than 35 with active celiac disease. Sequences were obtained from lamina propria lymphocytes from the gut. The CDR3 DNA is TGCAGCGCCGCTCAGGGCCGAGAGACCCAGTACTTC. Translation gives CSAAQGRETQYF.